This T cell receptor beta chain was identified in a study of T-cell memory formation after mild COVID-19. Notes on the study in general: CD4+ clones that contracted lay mainly in CM and EM; CD8+ ones lay in EMRA.

This clonotype was seen only a few times. No antigen is known for it. TCRdb reprocessed the 5' RACE reads with MiXCR, giving one entry per CDR3 protein. Here the sample spans roughly 510,000 distinct CDR3 sequences, around 16% being singletons. Sequenced input: PBMCs or a T cell subset sorted from them (not recorded which). This receptor was taken from an adult woman who had mild COVID-19 (a few samples of this study predate the infection). Cell type and time point are not known.

CDR3 sequence (DNA): TGCAGCCAGGCCCGGGGGGAGGGAGAGACCCAGTACTTC. Amino acid sequence: CSQARGEGETQYF. The V gene is TRBV20-1, the J gene TRBJ2-5, with TRBD2 matching 7 bases. The CDR3 consists of 13 residues. Per germline, CDR1 DFQATT and CDR2 SNEGSKA (reference sequence).